Listed below are T cell receptor beta chains from one sample, sequenced in a study of shared clonotypes between healthy human individuals. The method was immunoSEQ multiplex PCR; TCRdb's version includes in-frame clones alone and lacks a portion of them. Among about half a million clones listed, more than 65% were seen once. The source material was PBMCs. The receptors derive from a middle-aged woman in good health. Some clones in this sample may be carry-over from other donors' samples. The CDR3 runs from the conserved cysteine through the conserved F or W. The D gene is left open where the match is weak. Part of the rows lack a size; the others show once, few, many or a class for expanded clones.

D: TRBD1; V: TRBV15; length: 16; J: TRBJ1-1; size: .; DNA: TGTGCCACCAGCAGAGATCCCGGGACAGGGGTCACTGAAGCTTTCTTT; CDR3: CATSRDPGTGVTEAFF
D: TRBD1; V: TRBV5-4; length: 15; J: TRBJ2-7; size: .; DNA: TGTGCCAGCAGCCCTCAGGGGGCGAGGTCCTACGAGCAGTACTTC; CDR3: CASSPQGARSYEQYF
D: .; V: TRBV27; length: 13; J: TRBJ2-2; size: .; DNA: TGTGCCAGCAGTTTAAGTAACACCGGGGAGCTGTTTTTT; CDR3: CASSLSNTGELFF
D: .; V: TRBV30; length: 15; J: TRBJ2-5; size: .; DNA: TGTGCCTGGAGTGTACTCAGACACGGCCAAGAGACCAAGTACTTC; CDR3: CAWSVLRHGQETKYF
D: .; V: TRBV5-1; length: 12; J: TRBJ2-5; size: once; DNA: TGCGCCAGCAGCTTGGAAGCGGAGACCCAGTACTTC; CDR3: CASSLEAETQYF
D: TRBD2; V: TRBV15; length: 15; J: TRBJ2-7; size: .; DNA: TGTGCCACCAGCTTCGGGGCGGGGGGAGCATTTAAGCAGTACTTC; CDR3: CATSFGAGGAFKQYF
D: TRBD2; V: TRBV28; length: 15; J: TRBJ2-4; size: .; DNA: TGTGCCAGCAGTTTATCTAGCGGGGGGAAAAACATTCAGTACTTC; CDR3: CASSLSSGGKNIQYF
D: .; V: TRBV7-2; length: 17; J: TRBJ2-5; size: .; DNA: TGTGCCAGCAGCTTAGCGGTTCCGGGCCAAGCTAGGGAGACCCAGTACTTC; CDR3: CASSLAVPGQARETQYF
D: .; V: TRBV11-2; length: 14; J: TRBJ2-5; size: .; DNA: TGTGCCAGCAGACCCCGGGTGACACAAGAGACCCAGTACTTC; CDR3: CASRPRVTQETQYF
D: .; V: TRBV14; length: 15; J: TRBJ1-2; size: .; DNA: TGTGCCAGCAGCCAAGCCCGACAGGCAGCGAATGGCTACACCTTC; CDR3: CASSQARQAANGYTF
D: .; V: TRBV15; length: 13; J: TRBJ1-1; size: .; DNA: TGTGCCACCAGCAGAGTTGGAGGGATGGGAGCTTTCTTT; CDR3: CATSRVGGMGAFF
D: .; V: TRBV5-1; length: 13; J: TRBJ1-3; size: once; DNA: TGCGCCAGCAGCCCGGAGGCTGGAAACACCATATATTTT; CDR3: CASSPEAGNTIYF
D: .; V: TRBV5-1; length: 13; J: TRBJ2-3; size: .; DNA: TGCGCCAGCAGAAGGGACCAGGGAGATACGCAGTATTTT; CDR3: CASRRDQGDTQYF
D: TRBD1; V: TRBV5-6; length: 14; J: TRBJ2-7; size: .; DNA: TGTGCCAGCAGCTTGGTGGACAGGGGCGACGAGCAGTACTTC; CDR3: CASSLVDRGDEQYF
D: TRBD2; V: TRBV7-9; length: 15; J: TRBJ2-2; size: .; DNA: TGTGCCAGCAGCTTACTAGCGGGAGTGGTCGGGGAGCTGTTTTTT; CDR3: CASSLLAGVVGELFF
D: TRBD2; V: TRBV28; length: 15; J: TRBJ2-3; size: once; DNA: TGTGCCAGCACCGTTGGGGGGGGTGGCACAGATACGCAGTATTTT; CDR3: CASTVGGGGTDTQYF
D: .; V: TRBV6-6; length: 13; J: TRBJ1-2; size: .; DNA: TGTGCCAGCAGTCCCGACAGGATCTATGGCTACACCTTC; CDR3: CASSPDRIYGYTF
D: TRBD2; V: TRBV27; length: 19; J: TRBJ2-5; size: .; DNA: TGTGCCAGCAGTCTACATCCCGGACTAGCGGGAGCTCTGGGTGAGACCCAGTACTTC; CDR3: CASSLHPGLAGALGETQYF
D: TRBD1; V: TRBV5-1; length: 16; J: TRBJ1-6; size: .; DNA: TGCGCCAGCAGCTTGTGGGACAGGGGGCGCGATTCACCCCTCCACTTT; CDR3: CASSLWDRGRDSPLHF
D: .; V: TRBV30; length: 14; J: TRBJ1-3; size: .; DNA: TGTGCCTGGAGTCCCGGGGCATCTGGAAACACCATATATTTT; CDR3: CAWSPGASGNTIYF
D: .; V: TRBV28; length: 12; J: TRBJ1-2; size: .; DNA: TGTGCCAGCACCACCGACAGGCTCCGATACACCTTC; CDR3: CASTTDRLRYTF
D: .; V: TRBV2; length: 11; J: TRBJ1-2; size: .; DNA: TGTGCCAGCAGTGAACAGAATGGCTACACCTTC; CDR3: CASSEQNGYTF
D: TRBD1; V: TRBV28; length: 16; J: TRBJ1-5; size: .; DNA: TGTGCCAGCAGCCGTAACACAGGGGGCGGTAGTCAGCCCCAGCATTTT; CDR3: CASSRNTGGGSQPQHF
D: TRBD1; V: TRBV7-3; length: 15; J: TRBJ2-1; size: .; DNA: TGTGCCAGCAGCCCCCGGGACAGCCTATACAATGAGCAGTTCTTC; CDR3: CASSPRDSLYNEQFF
D: .; V: TRBV19; length: 15; J: TRBJ1-1; size: .; DNA: TGTGCCAGTAGTATTTTGGGGGCTCAGAACACTGAAGCTTTCTTT; CDR3: CASSILGAQNTEAFF
D: .; V: TRBV25-1; length: 13; J: TRBJ2-3; size: many; DNA: TGTGCCAGCGGCCTGGGGGTTCCAGATACGCAGTATTTT; CDR3: CASGLGVPDTQYF
D: .; V: TRBV11-2; length: 13; J: TRBJ2-7; size: .; DNA: TGTGCCAGCAGCCGGACAGAAGAGTACGAGCAGTACTTC; CDR3: CASSRTEEYEQYF
D: .; V: TRBV5-1; length: 16; J: TRBJ2-5; size: .; DNA: TGCGCCAGCAGCTTGGACGTAGGTACGGGGCCTGCGGCCCAGTACTTC; CDR3: CASSLDVGTGPAAQYF
D: .; V: TRBV9; length: 15; J: TRBJ2-7; size: .; DNA: TGTGCCAGCAGCGTAGGGGCCAAACGCTCCTACGAGCAGTACTTC; CDR3: CASSVGAKRSYEQYF
D: .; V: TRBV2; length: 13; J: TRBJ1-3; size: many; DNA: TGTGCCAGCAGTGGGGATCCTGGAAACACCATATATTTT; CDR3: CASSGDPGNTIYF
D: .; V: TRBV5-1; length: 16; J: TRBJ2-1; size: .; DNA: TGCGCCAGCAGCTTCTTGTCCTCCCATAAATCGGATGAGCAGTTCTTC; CDR3: CASSFLSSHKSDEQFF
D: .; V: TRBV7-2; length: 15; J: TRBJ2-5; size: .; DNA: TGTGCCAGCAGGACCACAGGGTCCTCCGGGGAGACCCAGTACTTC; CDR3: CASRTTGSSGETQYF
D: .; V: TRBV30; length: 11; J: TRBJ1-4; size: few; DNA: TGTGCCTGGAATACAGATGAAAAACTGTTTTTT; CDR3: CAWNTDEKLFF
D: TRBD1; V: TRBV27; length: 18; J: TRBJ2-2; size: .; DNA: TGTGCCAGCAACTACAGGGGGCAGGTGGGAGGCCACACCGGGGAGCTGTTTTTT; CDR3: CASNYRGQVGGHTGELFF
D: TRBD2; V: TRBV5-1; length: 17; J: TRBJ2-7; size: .; DNA: TGCGCCAGCAGCTTGGCCGGGACTAGCGGGTACCCCTACGAGCAGTACTTC; CDR3: CASSLAGTSGYPYEQYF
D: .; V: TRBV28; length: 13; J: TRBJ2-7; size: .; DNA: TGTGCCAGCAGTTCCGAGTGGCCCTACGAGCAGTACTTC; CDR3: CASSSEWPYEQYF
D: TRBD1; V: TRBV11-2; length: 14; J: TRBJ2-7; size: .; DNA: TGTGCCAGCAGCTCCGGGACAGGGTTTTACGAGCAGTACTTC; CDR3: CASSSGTGFYEQYF
D: .; V: TRBV15; length: 13; J: TRBJ2-5; size: .; DNA: TGTGCCACCCAGGGGTGGGACCGGGAGACCCAGTACTTC; CDR3: CATQGWDRETQYF
D: .; V: TRBV5-1; length: 16; J: TRBJ1-1; size: .; DNA: TGCGCCAGCAGCTTGGCCGTAATATGGGAGCGAACTGAAGCTTTCTTT; CDR3: CASSLAVIWERTEAFF
D: TRBD1; V: TRBV5-1; length: 15; J: TRBJ2-1; size: .; DNA: TGCGCCAGCAGCCCGGACAGGGGGAACTACAATGAGCAGTTCTTC; CDR3: CASSPDRGNYNEQFF
D: TRBD1; V: TRBV4-3; length: 16; J: TRBJ1-2; size: .; DNA: TGCGCCAGCAGCCAAGATCTCGGACAGGGCCGATATGGCTACACCTTC; CDR3: CASSQDLGQGRYGYTF